This paragraph reports one T cell receptor (beta chain). This entry is derived from a study of untreated major depressive disorder. CDR3 size: 16 residues. In germline, CDR1 is SGHTA, CDR2 FQGNSA. Trimming left V 3 bases short and J 4 bases short, with 18 bases between. Clones were read by immunoSEQ multiplex PCR, and TCRdb kept only the in-frame ones, dropping some. The data hold about 21,000 clones, with 80% to 95% observed a single time. From thawed PBMCs, CD4+ T cells were purified by negative selection. This chain uses TRBV7-2 with TRBJ1-2; D uncertain. The sequenced material came from CD4+ T cells from PBMCs. The origin of this receptor is a man aged 25 to 40 in good health. CDR3 region: CASSLVPDTPSYGYTF. CDR3 in DNA: TGTGCCAGCAGCTTGGTTCCTGACACCCCTAGCTATGGCTACACCTTC.